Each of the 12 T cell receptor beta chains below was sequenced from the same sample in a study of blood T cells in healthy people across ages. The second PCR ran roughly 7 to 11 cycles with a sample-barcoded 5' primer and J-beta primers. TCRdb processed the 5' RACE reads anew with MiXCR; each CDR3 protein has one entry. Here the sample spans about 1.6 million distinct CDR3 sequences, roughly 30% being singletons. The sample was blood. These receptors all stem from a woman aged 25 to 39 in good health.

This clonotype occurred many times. For the CDR3, the DNA is TGCAGTGCTCTCCGCGGGAGTTCCTACGAGCAGTACTTC. As protein: CSALRGSSYEQYF. V usage is TRBV20-1 and J usage is TRBJ2-7; 7 nucleotides match TRBD2. The germline gives CDR1 DFQATT, CDR2 SNEGSKA (reference sequence). The CDR3 has 13 residues. V shed 5 bases, J shed 1 base, and the junction held 5 bases outside the gene matches.

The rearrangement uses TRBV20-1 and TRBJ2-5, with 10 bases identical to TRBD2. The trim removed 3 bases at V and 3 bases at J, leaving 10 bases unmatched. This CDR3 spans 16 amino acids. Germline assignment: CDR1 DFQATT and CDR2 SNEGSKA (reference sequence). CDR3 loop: CSARILAGVQKETQYF. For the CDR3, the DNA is TGCAGTGCTAGGATTCTAGCGGGGGTACAAAAAGAGACCCAGTACTTC.

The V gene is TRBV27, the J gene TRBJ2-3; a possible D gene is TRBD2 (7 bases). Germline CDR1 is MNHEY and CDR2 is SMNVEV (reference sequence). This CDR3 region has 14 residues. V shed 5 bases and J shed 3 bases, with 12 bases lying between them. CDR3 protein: CASSRGGETDTQYF. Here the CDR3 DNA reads TGTGCCAGCAGTCGAGGGGGGGAGACAGATACGCAGTATTTT.

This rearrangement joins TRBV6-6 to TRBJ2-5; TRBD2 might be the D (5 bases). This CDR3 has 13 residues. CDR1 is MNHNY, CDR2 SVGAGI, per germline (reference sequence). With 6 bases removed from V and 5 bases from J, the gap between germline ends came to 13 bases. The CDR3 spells CASSKAVRETQYF. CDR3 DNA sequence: TGTGCCAGCAGCAAAGCGGTCCGGGAGACCCAGTACTTC.

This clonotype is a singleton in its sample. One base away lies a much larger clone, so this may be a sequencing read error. Written as DNA, the CDR3 is TGTGCCAGCAGTGATATCTCTGGGGCCAACGTCCGGACTTTC. Its protein product is CASSDISGANVRTF. The chain recombines TRBV6-4 with TRBJ2-6; tentative D call: TRBD1 (5 bases). This CDR3 comprises 14 residues. Germline assignment: CDR1 MRHNA and CDR2 SNTAGT.

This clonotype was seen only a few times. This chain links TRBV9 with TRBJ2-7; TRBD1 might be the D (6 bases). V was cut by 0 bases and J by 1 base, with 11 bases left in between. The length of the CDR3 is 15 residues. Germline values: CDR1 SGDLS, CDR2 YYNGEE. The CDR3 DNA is TGTGCCAGCAGCGTAGCCCCGACAGGTTCCTACGAGCAGTACTTC. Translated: CASSVAPTGSYEQYF.

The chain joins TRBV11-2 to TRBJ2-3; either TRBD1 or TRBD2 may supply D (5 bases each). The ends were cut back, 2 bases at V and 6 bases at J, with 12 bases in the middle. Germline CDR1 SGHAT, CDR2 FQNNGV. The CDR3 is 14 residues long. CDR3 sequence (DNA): TGTGCCAGCAGCTTATTCGTAGGGACCGATACGCAGTATTTT. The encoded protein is CASSLFVGTDTQYF.

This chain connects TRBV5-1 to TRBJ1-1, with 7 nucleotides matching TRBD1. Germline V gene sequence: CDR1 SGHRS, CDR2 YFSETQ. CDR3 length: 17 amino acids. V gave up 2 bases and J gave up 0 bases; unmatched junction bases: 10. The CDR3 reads CASSLTLDRTLNTEAFF. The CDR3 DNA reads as TGCGCCAGCAGCTTAACCCTGGACAGGACTTTGAACACTGAAGCTTTCTTT. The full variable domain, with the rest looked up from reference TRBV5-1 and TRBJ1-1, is KAGVTQTPRYLIKTRGQQVTLSCSPISGHRSVSWYQQTPGQGLQFLFEYFSETQRNKGNFPGRFSGRQFSNSRSEMNVSTLELGDSALYLCASSLTLDRTLNTEAFFGQGTRLTVV.

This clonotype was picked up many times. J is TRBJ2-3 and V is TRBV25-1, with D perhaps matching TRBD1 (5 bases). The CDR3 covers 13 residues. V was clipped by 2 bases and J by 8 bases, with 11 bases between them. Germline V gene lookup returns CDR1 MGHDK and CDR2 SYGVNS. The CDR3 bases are TGTGCCAGCAGTGAACTTCAGGGCACTACGCAGTATTTT. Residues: CASSELQGTTQYF.

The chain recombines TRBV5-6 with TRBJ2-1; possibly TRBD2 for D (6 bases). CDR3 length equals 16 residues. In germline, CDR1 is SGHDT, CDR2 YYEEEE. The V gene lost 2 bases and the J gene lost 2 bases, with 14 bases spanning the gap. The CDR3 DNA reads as TGTGCCAGCAGCTTTGAGGGACTCACCACCTACAATGAGCAGTTCTTC. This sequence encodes CASSFEGLTTYNEQFF.

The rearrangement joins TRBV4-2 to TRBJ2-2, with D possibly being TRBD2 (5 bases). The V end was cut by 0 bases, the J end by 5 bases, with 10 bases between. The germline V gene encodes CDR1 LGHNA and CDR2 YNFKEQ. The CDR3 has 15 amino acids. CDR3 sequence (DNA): TGTGCCAGCAGCCAAGATCAACGGGGTACCGGGGAGCTGTTTTTT. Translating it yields CASSQDQRGTGELFF.

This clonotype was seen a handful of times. CDR3: CASSQDPLAGGEQYF. The CDR3 DNA reads TGCGCCAGCAGCCAAGATCCCCTAGCGGGAGGTGAGCAGTACTTC. The chain carries TRBV4-1 and TRBJ2-5; 11 bases fit TRBD2. Germline values: CDR1 MGHRA, CDR2 YSYEKL. The CDR3 totals 15 residues. Germline trimming cut 0 bases from V and 11 bases from J; bases unmatched to any gene: 8.